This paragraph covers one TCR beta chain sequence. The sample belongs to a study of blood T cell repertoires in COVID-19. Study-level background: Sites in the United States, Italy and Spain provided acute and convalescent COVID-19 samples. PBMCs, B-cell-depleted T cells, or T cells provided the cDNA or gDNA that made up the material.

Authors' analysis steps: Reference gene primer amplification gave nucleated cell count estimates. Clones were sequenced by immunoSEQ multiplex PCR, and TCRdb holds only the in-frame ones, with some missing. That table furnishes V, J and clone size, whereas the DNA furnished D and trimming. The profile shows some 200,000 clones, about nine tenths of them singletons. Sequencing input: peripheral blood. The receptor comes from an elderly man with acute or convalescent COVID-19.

CDR3 bases: TGTGCCAGTAGTCCCTGGGGGGGATCCTATAATTCACCCCTCCACTTT. Its protein product is CASSPWGGSYNSPLHF. The chain carries TRBV19 and TRBJ1-6; TRBD1 is a possible D gene (5 bases). CDR3 size: 16 residues. V was trimmed by 5 bases and J by 1 base, leaving 12 bases between them. The germline CDR1 and CDR2 sequences are LNHDA and SQIVND (reference sequence).